This is a list of T cell receptor beta chains from one sample in a study of blood T cell repertoires in COVID-19. Assay: immunoSEQ multiplex PCR; the TCRdb copy retains only in-frame clones and omits some. This table holds a few hundred thousand clones, 87% found once. The source material was peripheral blood. Every receptor here comes from a woman between 25 and 40 years old with COVID-19, enrolled during active disease. Both conserved end residues are trimmed from each CDR3.

v_gene	j_gene	CDR3aa
TRBV28	TRBJ2-7	ASSPRTGGILYEQY
TRBV14	TRBJ2-5	ASSPLGQEETQY
TRBV5-4	TRBJ2-3	ASSPGTSGNGADTQY
TRBV5-1	TRBJ2-6	ASSADSSGANVLT
TRBV27	TRBJ2-7	ASSLQPTITPYEQY
TRBV5-1	TRBJ1-1	ASRRTTGGANTEAF
TRBV3-1/TRBV3-2	TRBJ2-2	ASSQGAGQTGELF
TRBV15	TRBJ2-7	ATSRGTGAWGEQY
TRBV5-1	TRBJ2-1	ASSSGQSSYNEQF
TRBV5-5	TRBJ2-1	ASSLERSSYNEQF
TRBV12-3/TRBV12-4	TRBJ1-2	ASSLGQRHT
TRBV5-6	TRBJ2-2	ASSLASLSTGELF